This TCR beta chain was identified in a study of OX40 agonist ivuxolimab in advanced cancers. The overall study: Partial responses were recorded for three patients, including one with hepatocellular carcinoma and two with cutaneous melanoma. Notes on the study in general: Within 6 weeks, CD4+ and CD8+ blood T cells expanded clonally at 0.1 to 3.0 mg/kg. Among the nonresponders, some also had low normalized T-cell clonal expansion.

The V gene's germline CDR1 is LNHDA and CDR2 SQIVND (reference sequence). V dropped 5 bases and J dropped 3; count of bases not matched to a gene: 15. The length of the CDR3 is 18 residues. Only in-frame clones appear in the TCRdb table, and some are missing; sequencing was by immunoSEQ multiplex PCR. The sample has almost 85,000 clones, 94% seen once; the top ten hold 11%. This clone was counted once. Its antigen is not known. The receptor comes from an adult with an advanced solid tumor such as melanoma, head and neck, liver or kidney cancer. The J gene is TRBJ1-4, the V gene TRBV19; 7 bases align to TRBD1. This specimen was CD4+ or CD8+ T cells sorted from blood, taken in a trial of the OX40 agonist ivuxolimab. In DNA form, the CDR3 reads TGTGCCAGTAGTCACCGGACAGGTACAGGTGATCCTAATGAAAAACTGTTTTTT. Amino acid sequence: CASSHRTGTGDPNEKLFF.